These 9 T cell receptor beta chains share one sample of origin, sequenced in a study of blood T cell repertoires in COVID-19. Profiling relied on immunoSEQ multiplex PCR, and the TCRdb table lists in-frame clones only, not all of them. The sample shows 75,000 to 100,000 clones, 83% of them seen only once. Material for sequencing was peripheral blood. Receptors were obtained from a woman over 75 with acute or convalescent COVID-19.

V is TRBV6-2 or TRBV6-3 and J is TRBJ1-2; TRBD1 is a possible D gene (6 bases). Trimming cost V 2 bases and J 13 bases, with 14 bases left between them. This CDR3 region has 12 residues. Germline CDR1 is MNHEY and CDR2 is SVGEGT. The CDR3 reads CASSYIDRPGTF. Written as DNA, the CDR3 is TGTGCCAGCAGTTACATTGACAGGCCTGGCACCTTC.

The chain links TRBV5-8 to TRBJ2-5; TRBD1 matches at 9 bases. Unmatched junction bases numbered 6, after V lost 3 bases and J lost 0 bases. Germline lookup yields CDR1 SGHTS and CDR2 YDEGEE. The CDR3 has 16 residues. As DNA, the CDR3 is TGTGCCAGCAGCTCCGGACAGGGGAAGTACCAAGAGACCCAGTACTTC. Residues: CASSSGQGKYQETQYF.

This clone was counted many times. The V gene is TRBV7-2, the J gene TRBJ2-5; tentatively, D is TRBD1 (5 bases). The CDR3 totals 14 residues. The germline V gene encodes CDR1 SGHTA and CDR2 FQGNSA. Trimming shortened V by 2 bases and J by 4 bases, and 11 bases separated the two germline ends. The CDR3 nucleotides are TGTGCCAGCAGCTTACATTTGGGGCGAGAGACCCAGTACTTC. Amino acid sequence: CASSLHLGRETQYF.

This chain joins TRBV29-1 and TRBJ2-2, with D possibly being TRBD2 (5 bases). V lost 5 bases and J 7 bases, leaving 17 bases between the germline ends. Per the germline V gene, CDR1 is SQVTM and CDR2 is ANQGSEA. This CDR3 has 14 amino acids. The DNA of the CDR3 is TGCAGCGTTCAGACTACCCCGCTGGTCGGGGAGCTGTTTTTT. Translated, it gives CSVQTTPLVGELFF.

As DNA, the CDR3 is TGTGCCAGCAGCTTGGTCCCGGGACAGGGTTACGAGCAGTACTTC. It codes for CASSLVPGQGYEQYF. V gene TRBV7-2 combines with J gene TRBJ2-7, with TRBD1 matching over 9 bases. Trimming cost V 3 bases and J 4 bases; bases outside gene matches: 7. The CDR3 spans 15 residues. CDR1 is SGHTA, CDR2 FQGNSA, per germline.

This chain links TRBV18 with TRBJ2-5, with 7 bases matching TRBD2. Germline V gene data show CDR1 as KGHSH and CDR2 as LQKENI. The CDR3 covers 15 residues. After removal of 1 base from V and 0 bases from J, the junction contained 2 bases not matched to a gene. In nucleotides, the CDR3 is TGTGCCAGCTCACCACGGCTAGCGGACCAAGAGACCCAGTACTTC. Its protein is CASSPRLADQETQYF.

The chain employs TRBV7-8 and TRBJ2-1, with TRBD2 matching 9 bases. V dropped 2 bases and J dropped 5; count of bases not matched to a gene: 7. The CDR3 is 16 residues long. Germline assignment: CDR1 SGHVS and CDR2 FQNEAQ. For the CDR3, the DNA is TGTGCCAGCAGCTTACGATATAGCGGGAGACACAATGAGCAGTTCTTC. It encodes CASSLRYSGRHNEQFF.

This sequence joins TRBV6-6 and TRBJ1-2, with TRBD1 matching over 10 bases. After removal of 4 bases from V and 4 bases from J, the junction contained 6 bases not matched to a gene. Per germline, CDR1 MNHNY and CDR2 SVGAGI (reference sequence). The CDR3 spans 15 residues. CDR3 sequence (DNA): TGTGCCAGCAGTTCCCCGGGACAGGGGTTCTATGGCTACACCTTC. This gives the protein CASSSPGQGFYGYTF.

The chain combines TRBV10-3 with TRBJ2-1, with 13 bases lining up with TRBD2. The CDR3 consists of 15 residues. Germline CDR1 reads ENHRY; CDR2 reads SYGVKD. After removal of 11 bases from V and 4 bases from J, the junction contained 8 bases not matched to a gene. CDR3 region: CAASGTSGKYNEQFF. CDR3 bases: TGTGCCGCTTCCGGGACTAGCGGGAAGTACAATGAGCAGTTCTTC.